This TCR beta chain was captured by sequencing in a study of blood T cell dynamics during melanoma immunotherapy (dated by TCRdb to 2019 to 2021). Looking at the study overall: The patients had metastatic melanoma and were given first-line pembrolizumab or nivolumab plus ipilimumab as standard of care in the United Kingdom. The training cohort consisted of consecutive patients, while an additional independent group of patients from the same centre was pooled to form an external validation set. To find early correlates of response, peripheral T cell receptor repertoires were profiled in metastatic melanoma patients before and after one cycle of checkpoint inhibitor therapy. What the study reported, not specific to this receptor: Patients who later achieved disease control showed a bifurcated PBMC repertoire reorganization at W3, with increased clonality or increased diversity, unlike progressors. Whether the T cell clones behind the repertoire changes were melanoma-specific or instead reflected general immune activation was something the study could not determine. The relatively small sample size was recognized as a factor that could limit how well the results generalize.

For every bulk PBMC sample, a fixed 350 ng of DNA was loaded. The immunoSEQ TCRb Assay kit was used according to manufacturer instructions to amplify TCR beta CDR3 sequences from genomic DNA. The KAPA Library Quantification Kit for Illumina platforms was used to quantify the pooled libraries by qPCR. Sequencing of the pooled libraries was done on an Illumina NextSeq 500, with clustering at about 0.55-1.2 pM. The authors' pipeline ran thus. TCR data were analyzed with immunoSEQ ANALYZER and the R LymphoSeq package. A rearrangement efficiency score was calculated as productive divided by the sum of productive and non-productive CDR3 sequences. Within each patient, timepoints were compared pairwise for clonality, measured with the Gini coefficient, and for diversity, measured with the Renyi index at alpha=1. Clonal relatedness, based on an edit distance of 3, and repertoire similarity, based on the Bhattacharyya coefficient, were both computed in LymphoSeq. Linear discriminant analysis on week-3 changes in clonality and diversity was built with the R MASS and caret packages to classify response. The table comes from immuneACCESS by way of TCRdb, which keeps in-frame sequences with V and J called. Part of the clones is missing from these tables; in studies checked, under half for an unresolved V gene and the rest for unknown reasons. From that table come the V and J calls and clone size; the DNA was used to work out D and trimming. The sample contains under 15,000 clones, roughly 85% of them found a single time. More than 5% of the sample rests with the top ten.

The CDR3 runs 14 amino acids, cysteine and phenylalanine included. Only the CDR3 portion is preserved as DNA: 42 bases, with reading frame beginning at the first base. V loses 8 bases of germline sequence and J loses 7 bases, and the interval between the two ends is 17 bases. Reading the germline V gene gives CDR1 MDHEN and CDR2 SYDVKM. Sample time point, as interpreted from the label and publication: week 3, after first cycle of checkpoint inhibitor. Blood was sampled before treatment (T0) and at week 3 (W3), after the first cycle of checkpoint blockade. Except for a couple of patients with rapid clinical progression, response was assessed 12 weeks after the first infusion by RECIST 1.1; disease control meant complete response, partial response or stable disease. Any patient who had received prior systemic cancer treatment, was on concomitant immunosuppressant therapy or had synchronous other active malignancies was excluded. To track both circulating cells and T cell turnover, TCR beta was sequenced from bulk PBMC as well as from plasma cell-free DNA. PBMC were isolated from blood with Lymphoprep and SepMate tubes, followed by red cell lysis. QIAamp DNA Blood Mini kits were used to extract DNA from both PBMC and sorted T cell subsets.

On this clone itself: It lacks a known antigen. Base quality data are lacking; no much larger clone is found one base away.

Here the chain combines TRBV28 and TRBJ2-2; a weak D assignment points to TRBD2 (5 bases agree). The receptor was isolated from a human donor with melanoma. Sequencing was performed on blood, taken from a patient treated with checkpoint blockade. CDR3 protein: CASDGSRAGGELFF. The base sequence is TGTGCCAGCGATGGGTCAAGGGCGGGCGGGGAGCTGTTTTTT.